Included here is one T cell receptor (beta chain) sequence, with context. This entry is derived from a study of early T cells in non-severe SARS-CoV-2 infection. TCRdb recomputed calls from the 5' RACE reads with MiXCR, one row per CDR3 protein. This sample has approximately 76,000 distinct CDR3 sequences, with 12% found just once. Sequencing input: whole blood. This TCR came from an adult who was a healthcare worker with PCR-confirmed SARS-CoV-2 infection or an uninfected control (not recorded which).

In DNA, the CDR3 is TGTGCCAGCAGCTTGGGACTAGCGGGAGTGTTGAGGAATGAGCAGTTCTTC. Translating gives CASSLGLAGVLRNEQFF. The chain is built from TRBV5-6 and TRBJ2-1, with 12 bases aligning to TRBD2. The CDR3 runs 17 residues. J was trimmed by 7 bases and V by 0 bases; bases with no gene match: 8. The germline V gene has CDR1 SGHDT and CDR2 YYEEEE.